These 10 T cell receptor beta chains were sequenced from one sample in a study of a mutant IDH1 vaccine in newly diagnosed glioma. The method was immunoSEQ multiplex PCR; TCRdb's version includes in-frame clones alone and lacks a portion of them. The data show under 35,000 clones, roughly 89% seen once. Antigens of these TCRs are unknown. Time point meaning: week 11, during vaccination. Doses of 300 ug of mutant IDH1 20-mer peptide were given with topical imiquimod. The sequenced sample was PBMCs, obtained from a glioma patient whose treatment included an IDH1 peptide vaccine. These receptors were collected from a man between 18 and 35 years old with glioma.

For this clone: Compared with germline, one end of the junction differs, possibly owing to a read error. V and J are TRBV4-3 and TRBJ2-3, with a possible D match to TRBD2 (6 bases). CDR3 length equals 15 residues. Germline V CDR1 and CDR2: LGHNA, YSLEER. Here the CDR3 reads CASSQGRAGTNTQYF. CDR3 nucleotide sequence: TGCGCCAGCAGCCAAGGGCGAGCGGGCACAAATACGCAGTATTTT.

V usage is TRBV7-8 and J usage is TRBJ2-7, with D uncertain. V lost 1 base, J lost 4 bases, and 5 bases lay in between. From germline, CDR1 is SGHVS and CDR2 FQNEAQ. This CDR3 has 12 residues. The CDR3 is CASSLVSYEQYF. The CDR3 bases are TGTGCCAGCAGCTTAGTCTCGTACGAGCAGTACTTC.

The chain is built from TRBV6-6 and TRBJ2-7; D uncertain. This CDR3 has 10 residues. In germline, CDR1 is MNHNY, CDR2 SVGAGI (reference sequence). V was clipped by 8 bases and J by 5 bases, with 7 bases between them. The CDR3 protein is CASARDEQYF. DNA of the CDR3: TGTGCCAGCGCCCGAGACGAGCAGTACTTC.

This clone was recorded only once. The V call is TRBV19, the J call TRBJ1-1; D might be TRBD1 (6 bases). Trimming removed 0 bases from V and 7 bases from J, with 9 bases in between. Germline V gene data show CDR1 as LNHDA and CDR2 as SQIVND (reference sequence). This CDR3 is 13 amino acids long. CDR3 nucleotides: TGTGCCAGTAGTATAGAACAGGGAGGTGAAGCTTTCTTT. Translated: CASSIEQGGEAFF.

Written as DNA, the CDR3 is TGTGCCAGCAGTGACCCAAGCGGGAGCGCCTACGAGCAGTACTTC. It translates to CASSDPSGSAYEQYF. The genes are TRBV25-1 and TRBJ2-7, with TRBD2 matching 8 bases. Trimming at V came to 3 bases and at J to 2 bases, leaving 6 bases not matched to a gene. The CDR3 has 15 amino acids. Germline lookup yields CDR1 MGHDK and CDR2 SYGVNS.

This clone has only a few counts. The V gene is TRBV20-1, the J gene TRBJ1-1; the D is unclear. Trimming shortened V by 0 bases and J by 8 bases, and 7 bases separated the two germline ends. The CDR3 loop spans 11 amino acids. Germline V gene data show CDR1 as DFQATT and CDR2 as SNEGSKA (reference sequence). This CDR3 reads CSARDHPEAFF. The CDR3 DNA follows: TGCAGTGCTAGAGATCACCCAGAAGCTTTCTTT.

The chain couples TRBV7-2 to TRBJ2-7; tentatively, D is TRBD1 (6 bases). Germline CDR1 and CDR2: SGHTA and FQGNSA. V was clipped by 0 bases and J by 1 base, with 19 bases between them. CDR3 size: 18 residues. CDR3 coding DNA: TGTGCCAGCAGCTTAGCTGCATACAGGGTGGACGAGTCCTACGAGCAGTACTTC. As protein: CASSLAAYRVDESYEQYF.

The chain is built from TRBV6-5 and TRBJ1-1, with no clear D. The germline gives CDR1 MNHEY, CDR2 SVGAGI. The CDR3 is made up of 13 amino acids. Trimming removed 5 bases from V and 4 bases from J, with 11 bases in between. In nucleotides, the CDR3 is TGTGCCAGCAGTCTGACTGGGTTCACTGAAGCTTTCTTT. It translates to CASSLTGFTEAFF.

J is TRBJ1-2 and V is TRBV7-2, with D perhaps TRBD1 (5 bases). CDR1 SGHTA and CDR2 FQGNSA come from the germline V gene. This CDR3 has 13 amino acids. Deletions cut 1 base from V and 5 bases from J, with 8 bases between. In nucleotides, the CDR3 is TGTGCCAGCAGCTTAGGGGGGGGTTATGGCTACACCTTC. It specifies CASSLGGGYGYTF.

The sample holds one count of this clone. J is TRBJ2-1 and V is TRBV5-6; D remains ambiguous. CDR3 length equals 14 residues. The germline V and J ends were trimmed by 1 base and 2 bases, with 7 bases remaining between them. The germline CDR1 and CDR2 sequences are SGHDT and YYEEEE. CDR3: CASSLYSPYNEQFF. The DNA of the CDR3 is TGTGCCAGCAGCTTGTACTCACCCTACAATGAGCAGTTCTTC. Looking up the rest from reference TRBV5-6 and TRBJ2-1 gives the full variable domain: DAGVTQSPTHLIKTRGQQVTLRCSPKSGHDTVSWYQQALGQGPQFIFQYYEEEERQRGNFPDRFSGHQFPNYSSELNVNALLLGDSALYLCASSLYSPYNEQFFGPGTRLTVL.